This passage covers 25 T cell receptor beta chains from one sample sequenced in a study of cytomegalovirus exposure and HLA in healthy donors. PCR employed 60 Vbeta and 13 Jbeta primers. Using immunoSEQ multiplex PCR, the repertoire was profiled, and TCRdb retains in-frame clones only, with some absent. The sample includes more than 90,000 clones, roughly 73% seen only once; the top ten take approximately 0.9%. The specimen was PBMCs. Receptors originate from a woman between 25 and 40 years old in good health and CMV-seronegative.

In DNA, the CDR3 is TGTGCCAGCAGCCTAAACGGGTACAGGGGTAATTTGTTCGACGAGCAGTACTTC. Residues: CASSLNGYRGNLFDEQYF. This chain joins TRBV7-9 and TRBJ2-7, with 7 bases identical to TRBD1. The CDR3 totals 18 residues. The V segment lost 5 bases and the J segment 5 bases; nucleotides outside the gene matches: 21. Germline V gene lookup returns CDR1 SEHNR and CDR2 FQNEAQ (reference sequence).

The rearrangement uses TRBV2 and TRBJ1-2, with D uncertain. Trimming left V 2 bases short and J 12 bases short, with 16 bases between. Per germline, CDR1 SNHLY and CDR2 FYNNEI. The CDR3 length is 13 residues. CDR3 DNA sequence: TGTGCCAGCAGTGAATCCAGGATGAACTCGGACACCTTC. Translation: CASSESRMNSDTF.

This clone came up a few times. V gene TRBV9 combines with J gene TRBJ1-4; TRBD1 matches 7 bases. CDR3 size: 16 residues. The V gene's germline CDR1 is SGDLS and CDR2 YYNGEE. The ends lost 3 bases at V and 4 bases at J; junction bases unmatched: 9. CDR3 bases: TGTGCCAGCAGCGCGGGGGACAGCCCGAATAATGAAAAACTGTTTTTT. Residues: CASSAGDSPNNEKLFF.

This chain uses TRBV5-6 with TRBJ1-4, with 12 bases matching TRBD1. The CDR3 totals 15 residues. Germline lookup yields CDR1 SGHDT and CDR2 YYEEEE. V trimming: 3 bases; J trimming: 7 bases; junction bases outside the gene matches: 4. CDR3 sequence reads: CASSSGTGGFEKLFF. The CDR3, as DNA: TGTGCCAGCAGCTCCGGGACAGGGGGCTTTGAAAAACTGTTTTTT.

This clone was detected once. The chain recombines TRBV5-1 with TRBJ1-1; D is unclear. The CDR3 sequence is 12 residues long. The V end lost 2 bases, the J end lost 4 bases, and 6 bases lay between the germline ends. The germline V gene encodes CDR1 SGHRS and CDR2 YFSETQ. CDR3 in DNA: TGCGCCAGCAGCTTTGAGCGCACTGAAGCTTTCTTT. Protein: CASSFERTEAFF.

The chain recombines TRBV27 with TRBJ1-5; D is possibly TRBD1 (6 bases). V was cut by 3 bases and J by 5 bases, with 11 bases left in between. Per the germline V gene, CDR1 is MNHEY and CDR2 is SMNVEV (reference sequence). The CDR3 contains 14 residues. The CDR3 region is CASSFRGYDQPQHF. The CDR3 region has the DNA TGTGCCAGCAGTTTTAGGGGGTACGATCAGCCCCAGCATTTT.

This rearrangement joins TRBV19 to TRBJ1-2; 9 nucleotides agree with TRBD1. The CDR3 has 16 amino acids. Germline lookup yields CDR1 LNHDA and CDR2 SQIVND (reference sequence). With V trimmed by 5 bases and J by 4 bases, 11 bases remained unmatched. The CDR3 sequence is CASSQQGQGVSYGYTF. CDR3 in DNA: TGTGCCAGTAGTCAGCAGGGACAGGGAGTTTCCTATGGCTACACCTTC.

The chain joins TRBV19 to TRBJ1-1; 7 bases fit TRBD1. Germline V gene lookup returns CDR1 LNHDA and CDR2 SQIVND (reference sequence). The CDR3 loop spans 16 amino acids. Trimming cost V 3 bases and J 4 bases; bases outside gene matches: 11. CDR3 in DNA: TGTGCCAGTAGTATTGAAAGGGACAGCCTTAGCACTGAAGCTTTCTTT. Residues: CASSIERDSLSTEAFF.

The chain recombines TRBV27 with TRBJ2-3, with 12 bases that match TRBD1. Germline V lookup: CDR1 MNHEY, CDR2 SMNVEV (reference sequence). The CDR3 has 16 amino acids. Unmatched junction bases numbered 8, after V lost 5 bases and J lost 5 bases. For the CDR3, the DNA is TGTGCCAGCAGTACAGGGACAGGGGGCATTGGAGATACGCAGTATTTT. It yields the protein CASSTGTGGIGDTQYF.

This rearrangement joins TRBV5-4 to TRBJ1-2; D is ambiguous. The CDR3 covers 11 residues. CDR1 SGHNT and CDR2 YYREEE come from the germline V gene (reference sequence). Trimming cost V 0 bases and J 8 bases, with 5 bases left between them. CDR3 amino acids: CASSLGQGYTF. The DNA for the CDR3 is TGTGCCAGCAGCTTGGGGCAAGGCTACACCTTC.

This chain links TRBV5-1 with TRBJ2-6; D may be TRBD1 (6 bases). V lost 2 bases and J lost 2, with 11 bases in between. CDR1 and CDR2 from the germline V gene are SGHRS and YFSETQ. This CDR3 comprises 16 residues. CDR3 amino acids: CASSLPRGAGANVLTF. The DNA for the CDR3 is TGCGCCAGCAGCTTACCCAGGGGTGCTGGGGCCAACGTCCTGACTTTC.

The chain links TRBV18 to TRBJ1-2; D may be TRBD1 (6 bases). The CDR3 spans 15 residues. Trimming took 6 bases from V and 0 from J, leaving 14 bases between them. Looked up from germline, CDR1 is KGHSH and CDR2 is LQKENI. This CDR3 is CASSDRGATNYGYTF. In nucleotides, the CDR3 is TGTGCCAGCTCCGACCGGGGGGCGACTAACTATGGCTACACCTTC.

V and J are TRBV5-4 and TRBJ1-4, with 7 bases fitting TRBD1. In germline, CDR1 is SGHNT, CDR2 YYREEE (reference sequence). The length of the CDR3 is 13 residues. J lost 6 bases, V lost 2 bases, and 1 base had no gene match. The CDR3 DNA reads TGTGCCAGCAGCTTCGGACAGGATGAAAAACTGTTTTTT. Translated, it gives CASSFGQDEKLFF.

On this clone: Other DNA sequences in this sample translate to the same CDR3. The rearrangement uses TRBV30 and TRBJ1-5; the D gene is possibly TRBD1 (5 bases). V was trimmed by 2 bases and J by 0 bases, leaving 20 bases between them. Germline CDR1 GTSNPN, CDR2 SVGIG (reference sequence). This CDR3 has 18 residues. CDR3 nucleotide sequence: TGTGCCTGGAGTCCGGCCCGGGGGAATGGGTATAGCAATCAGCCCCAGCATTTT. Protein product: CAWSPARGNGYSNQPQHF.

The rearrangement uses TRBV7-9 and TRBJ2-7; possible D gene TRBD2, 5 bases. V lost 4 bases to trimming and J lost 2 bases, with 12 bases between them. The CDR3 has 14 residues. Germline loops: CDR1 SEHNR, CDR2 FQNEAQ (reference sequence). In DNA form, the CDR3 reads TGTGCCAGCAGCTCCGGACTCCAGACCTACGAGCAGTACTTC. Translation gives CASSSGLQTYEQYF.

With regard to this clone: The sample contains more than one DNA sequence encoding this CDR3. The chain couples TRBV18 to TRBJ1-1; D gene unclear. The CDR3 spans 12 residues. Per germline, CDR1 KGHSH and CDR2 LQKENI. Trimming cost V 3 bases and J 1 base, with 3 bases left between them. In nucleotides, the CDR3 is TGTGCCAGCTCACCTCGGAACACTGAAGCTTTCTTT. Translated: CASSPRNTEAFF.

The chain links TRBV27 to TRBJ2-1; TRBD2 matches 11 bases. The germline gives CDR1 MNHEY, CDR2 SMNVEV (reference sequence). The V segment lost 8 bases and the J segment 10 bases; nucleotides outside the gene matches: 16. There are 16 residues in the CDR3. CDR3 sequence reads: CASGVGVAGGPREQFF. The DNA of the CDR3 is TGTGCCAGCGGGGTTGGTGTAGCGGGAGGGCCACGGGAGCAGTTCTTC.

The chain links TRBV18 to TRBJ2-2; 7 nucleotides line up with TRBD1. The junction had 0 bases not matched to a gene; V was cut back by 2 bases and J by 0 bases. Germline CDR1 KGHSH, CDR2 LQKENI. This CDR3 is built from 15 residues. The CDR3 here is CASSPGTANTGELFF. Here the CDR3 DNA reads TGTGCCAGCTCACCAGGGACAGCGAACACCGGGGAGCTGTTTTTT.

This chain links TRBV19 with TRBJ1-3; D remains ambiguous. Trimming removed 5 bases from V and 2 bases from J, with 7 bases in between. Germline V gives CDR1 LNHDA, CDR2 SQIVND (reference sequence). CDR3 length equals 13 residues. The CDR3 region is CASSDTAGNTIYF. CDR3 nucleotide sequence: TGTGCCAGTAGTGACACAGCTGGAAACACCATATATTTT.

This chain connects TRBV27 to TRBJ1-1, with no clear D. Trimming stripped 0 bases from V and 8 bases from J, with 13 bases between. This CDR3 region has 14 residues. Per germline, CDR1 MNHEY and CDR2 SMNVEV (reference sequence). The CDR3 DNA reads TGTGCCAGCAGTTTATCGAACGGTGGGCCCGAAGCTTTCTTT. Protein sequence: CASSLSNGGPEAFF.

This chain connects TRBV29-1 to TRBJ1-1, with no clear D. The CDR3 is made up of 11 amino acids. V dropped 6 bases and J dropped 0 bases, with 5 bases sitting between them. Germline-derived CDR1 and CDR2 are SQVTM and ANQGSEA. CDR3 sequence reads: CSVKLNTEAFF. CDR3 nucleotide sequence: TGCAGCGTCAAATTGAACACTGAAGCTTTCTTT. The full variable domain, its missing parts supplied by reference TRBV29-1 and TRBJ1-1, is SAVISQKPSRDICQRGTSLTIQCQVDSQVTMMFWYRQQPGQSLTLIATANQGSEATYESGFVIDKFPISRPNLTFSTLTVSNMSPEDSSIYLCSVKLNTEAFFGQGTRLTVV.

The chain couples TRBV30 to TRBJ2-7, with a tentative D call TRBD2 (6 bases). V dropped 5 bases and J dropped 2 bases, with 19 bases sitting between them. This CDR3 comprises 15 residues. In germline, CDR1 is GTSNPN, CDR2 SVGIG (reference sequence). The DNA of the CDR3 is TGTGCCTGGGCCAGCATGCGGGACGGTACCTACGAGCAGTACTTC. This gives the protein CAWASMRDGTYEQYF.

The chain links TRBV6-5 to TRBJ2-7; D is uncertain. CDR3 length equals 11 residues. The germline V gene has CDR1 MNHEY and CDR2 SVGAGI. With 3 bases removed from V and 6 bases from J, the gap between germline ends came to 6 bases. This CDR3 is CASSYLFEQYF. In DNA, the CDR3 is TGTGCCAGCAGTTATCTGTTCGAGCAGTACTTC.

The chain is built from TRBV6-1 and TRBJ2-3; D gene ambiguous. The CDR3 has 12 amino acids. Germline CDR1 is MNHNS and CDR2 is SASEGT. Trimming shortened V by 10 bases and J by 3 bases, and 11 bases separated the two germline ends. The CDR3 sequence is CATRGSTDTQYF. The CDR3 region has the DNA TGTGCCACCCGAGGATCAACAGATACGCAGTATTTT.

This sequence joins TRBV7-9 and TRBJ1-1; D is unresolved. CDR1 is SEHNR and CDR2 is FQNEAQ in the germline V gene (reference sequence). Trimming pared 0 bases from V and 1 base from J, leaving 6 bases between. This CDR3 is built from 14 residues. CDR3 region: CASSLAGRNTEAFF. CDR3 coding DNA: TGTGCCAGCAGCTTAGCAGGGAGGAACACTGAAGCTTTCTTT.